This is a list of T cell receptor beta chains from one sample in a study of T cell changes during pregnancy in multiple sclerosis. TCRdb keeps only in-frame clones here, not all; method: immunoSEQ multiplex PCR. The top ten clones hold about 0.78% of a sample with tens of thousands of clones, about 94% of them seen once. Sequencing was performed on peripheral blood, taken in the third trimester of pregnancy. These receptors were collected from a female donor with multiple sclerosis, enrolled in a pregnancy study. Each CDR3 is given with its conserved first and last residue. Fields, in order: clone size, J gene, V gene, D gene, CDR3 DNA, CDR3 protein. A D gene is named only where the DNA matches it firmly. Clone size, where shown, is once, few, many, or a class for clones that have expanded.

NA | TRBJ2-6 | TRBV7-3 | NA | TGTGCCAGCGACATCCCTGGGGCCAACGTCCTGACTTTC | CASDIPGANVLTF
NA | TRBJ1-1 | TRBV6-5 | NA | TGTGCCAGCAGTTACCTCAGGGGGAACACTGAAGCTTTCTTT | CASSYLRGNTEAFF
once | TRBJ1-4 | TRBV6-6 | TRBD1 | TGTGCCAGCAGTTCAGGGGGCAGAACTAATGAAAAACTGTTTTTT | CASSSGGRTNEKLFF
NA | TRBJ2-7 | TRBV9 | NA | TGTGCCAGCAGCCGGGGCGAGCAGTACTTC | CASSRGEQYF
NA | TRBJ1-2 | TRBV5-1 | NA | TGCGCCAGCAGCTTAGGACAGCTCGGTGGCTACACCTTC | CASSLGQLGGYTF
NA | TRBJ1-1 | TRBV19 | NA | TGTGCCAGTACCGCGGGCAGGAACACTGAAGCTTTCTTT | CASTAGRNTEAFF
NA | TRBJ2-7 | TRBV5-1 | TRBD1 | TGCGCCAGCAGCTCGCAGGACAGGAACTACGAGCAGTACTTC | CASSSQDRNYEQYF
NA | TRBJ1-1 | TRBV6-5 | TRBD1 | TGTGCCAGCAGAGGACAGGGAATGAACACTGAAGCTTTCTTT | CASRGQGMNTEAFF
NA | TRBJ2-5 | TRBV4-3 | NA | TGCGCCAGCAGCCAAGATCTGGCAGGGCAAGAGACCCAGTACTTC | CASSQDLAGQETQYF
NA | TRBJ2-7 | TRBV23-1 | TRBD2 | TGCGCCAGCAGTCAATCCTCTGGACTAGCGGGAGGGAGGGCCTCCTACGAGCAGTACTTC | CASSQSSGLAGGRASYEQYF
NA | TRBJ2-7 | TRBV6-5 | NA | TGTGCCAGCAGTGCGGGGCCAAGTTTCTCCTACGAGCAGTACTTC | CASSAGPSFSYEQYF
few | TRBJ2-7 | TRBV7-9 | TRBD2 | TGTGCCAGCGTACTAGCGGGAGAATACGAGCAGTACTTC | CASVLAGEYEQYF
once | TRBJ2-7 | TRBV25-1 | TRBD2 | TGTGCCAGCAGTGAATCCGGGACTAGCGGAACCTACGAGCAGTACTTC | CASSESGTSGTYEQYF
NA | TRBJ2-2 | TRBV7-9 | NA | TGTGCCAGCAGCTTAGTAGGCGGGACCGGGGAGCTGTTTTTT | CASSLVGGTGELFF